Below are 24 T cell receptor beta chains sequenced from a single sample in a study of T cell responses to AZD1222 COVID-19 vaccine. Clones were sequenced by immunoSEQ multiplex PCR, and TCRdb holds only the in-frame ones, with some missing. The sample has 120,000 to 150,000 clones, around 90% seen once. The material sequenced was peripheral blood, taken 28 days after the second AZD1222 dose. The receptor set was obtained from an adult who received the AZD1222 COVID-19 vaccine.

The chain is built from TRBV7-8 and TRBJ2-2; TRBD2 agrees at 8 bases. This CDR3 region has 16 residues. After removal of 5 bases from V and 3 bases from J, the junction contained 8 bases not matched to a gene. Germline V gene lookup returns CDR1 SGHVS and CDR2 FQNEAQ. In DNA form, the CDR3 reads TGTGCCAGCAGCCCAATAGCGGGGCAGGACACCGGGGAGCTGTTTTTT. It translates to CASSPIAGQDTGELFF.

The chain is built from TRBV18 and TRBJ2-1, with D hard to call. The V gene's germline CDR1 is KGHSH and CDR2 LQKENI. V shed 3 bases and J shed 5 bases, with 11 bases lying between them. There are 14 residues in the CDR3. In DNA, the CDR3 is TGTGCCAGCTCACCCCCAGGCGTCCACAATGAGCAGTTCTTC. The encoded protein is CASSPPGVHNEQFF.

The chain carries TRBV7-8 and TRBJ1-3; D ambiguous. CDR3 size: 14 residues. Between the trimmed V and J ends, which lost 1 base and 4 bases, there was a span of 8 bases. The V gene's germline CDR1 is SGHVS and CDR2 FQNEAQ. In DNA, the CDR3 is TGTGCCAGCAGCTTAGAGGGAGGGGGAAACACCATATATTTT. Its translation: CASSLEGGGNTIYF.

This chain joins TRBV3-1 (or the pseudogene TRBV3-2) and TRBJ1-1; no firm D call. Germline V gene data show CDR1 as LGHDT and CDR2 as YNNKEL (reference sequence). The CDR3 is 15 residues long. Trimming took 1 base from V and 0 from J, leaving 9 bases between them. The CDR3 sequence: CASSQVWAMNTEAFF. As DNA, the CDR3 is TGTGCCAGCAGCCAAGTTTGGGCCATGAACACTGAAGCTTTCTTT.

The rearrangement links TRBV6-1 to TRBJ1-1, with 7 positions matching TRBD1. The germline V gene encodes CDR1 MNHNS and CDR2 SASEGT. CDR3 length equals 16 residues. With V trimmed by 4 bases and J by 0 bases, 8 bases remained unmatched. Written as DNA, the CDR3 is TGTGCCAGCAGTGCCTCTCGGGACAGTTTGAACACTGAAGCTTTCTTT. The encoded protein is CASSASRDSLNTEAFF.

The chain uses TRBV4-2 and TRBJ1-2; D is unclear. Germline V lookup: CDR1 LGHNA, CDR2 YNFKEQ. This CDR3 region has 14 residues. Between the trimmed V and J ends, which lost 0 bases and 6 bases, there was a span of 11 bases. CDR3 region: CASSQDGSQDGYTF. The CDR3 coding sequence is TGTGCCAGCAGCCAAGATGGAAGCCAGGATGGCTACACCTTC.

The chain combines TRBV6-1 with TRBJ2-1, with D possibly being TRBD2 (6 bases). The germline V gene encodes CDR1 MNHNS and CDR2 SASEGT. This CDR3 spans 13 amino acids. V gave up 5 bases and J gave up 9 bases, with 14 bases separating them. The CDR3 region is CASSQALASEQFF. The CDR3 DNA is TGTGCCAGCAGTCAGGCTCTAGCGAGTGAGCAGTTCTTC.

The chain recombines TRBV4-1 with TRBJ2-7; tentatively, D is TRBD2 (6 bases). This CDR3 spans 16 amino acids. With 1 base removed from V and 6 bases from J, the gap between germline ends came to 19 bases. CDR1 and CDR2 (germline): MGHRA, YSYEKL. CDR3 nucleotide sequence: TGCGCCAGCAGCCAAGTGGGGTTTGGCGGAGGGGCCGAGCAGTACTTC. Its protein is CASSQVGFGGGAEQYF.

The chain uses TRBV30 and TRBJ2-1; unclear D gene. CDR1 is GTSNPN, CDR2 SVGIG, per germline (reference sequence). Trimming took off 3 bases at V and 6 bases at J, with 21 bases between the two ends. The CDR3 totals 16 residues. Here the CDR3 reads CAWSVDPVPGANEQFF. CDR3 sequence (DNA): TGTGCCTGGAGCGTAGACCCCGTCCCCGGCGCCAATGAGCAGTTCTTC. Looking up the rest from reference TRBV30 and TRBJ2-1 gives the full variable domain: SQTIHQWPATLVQPVGSPLSLECTVEGTSNPNLYWYRQAAGRGLQLLFYSVGIGQISSEVPQNLSASRPQDRQFILSSKKLLLSDSGFYLCAWSVDPVPGANEQFFGPGTRLTVL.

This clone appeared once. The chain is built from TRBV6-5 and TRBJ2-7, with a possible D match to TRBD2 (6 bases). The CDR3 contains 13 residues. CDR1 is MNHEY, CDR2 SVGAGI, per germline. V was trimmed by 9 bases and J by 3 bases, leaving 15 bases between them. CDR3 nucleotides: TGTGCCAGGGGGGGATTCCTCTACTACGAGCAGTACTTC. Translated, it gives CARGGFLYYEQYF.

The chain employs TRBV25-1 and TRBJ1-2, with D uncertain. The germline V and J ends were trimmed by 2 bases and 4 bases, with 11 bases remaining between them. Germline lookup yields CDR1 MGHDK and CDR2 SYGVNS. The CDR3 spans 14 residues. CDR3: CASSELTGIYGYTF. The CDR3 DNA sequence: TGTGCCAGCAGTGAACTGACGGGGATCTATGGCTACACCTTC.

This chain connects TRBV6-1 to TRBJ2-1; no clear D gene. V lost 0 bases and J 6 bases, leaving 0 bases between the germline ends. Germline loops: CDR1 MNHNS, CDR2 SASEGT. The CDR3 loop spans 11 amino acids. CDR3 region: CASSEANEQFF. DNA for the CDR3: TGTGCCAGCAGTGAAGCCAATGAGCAGTTCTTC.

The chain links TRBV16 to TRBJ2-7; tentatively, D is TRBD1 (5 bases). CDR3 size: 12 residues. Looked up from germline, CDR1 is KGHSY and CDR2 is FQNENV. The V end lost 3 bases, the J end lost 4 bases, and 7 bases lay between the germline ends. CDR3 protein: CASSHSGYEQYF. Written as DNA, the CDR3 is TGTGCCAGCAGCCATTCAGGGTACGAGCAGTACTTC.

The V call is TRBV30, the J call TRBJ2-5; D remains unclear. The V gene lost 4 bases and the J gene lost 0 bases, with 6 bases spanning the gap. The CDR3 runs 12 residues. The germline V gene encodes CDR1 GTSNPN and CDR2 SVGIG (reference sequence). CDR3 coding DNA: TGTGCCTGGAAACAAAACCAAGAGACCCAGTACTTC. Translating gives CAWKQNQETQYF.

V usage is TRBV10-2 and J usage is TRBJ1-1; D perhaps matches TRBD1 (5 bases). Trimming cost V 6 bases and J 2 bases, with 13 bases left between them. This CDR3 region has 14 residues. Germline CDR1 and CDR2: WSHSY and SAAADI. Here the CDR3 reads CASRAGGQNTEAFF. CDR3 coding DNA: TGCGCCAGCAGGGCCGGTGGACAAAACACTGAAGCTTTCTTT.

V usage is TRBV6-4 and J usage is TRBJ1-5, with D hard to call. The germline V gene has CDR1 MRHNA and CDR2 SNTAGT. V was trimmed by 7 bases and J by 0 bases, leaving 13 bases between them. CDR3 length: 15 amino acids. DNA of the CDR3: TGTGCCAGCAATATGGACGGTTTTAGCAATCAGCCCCAGCATTTT. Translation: CASNMDGFSNQPQHF.

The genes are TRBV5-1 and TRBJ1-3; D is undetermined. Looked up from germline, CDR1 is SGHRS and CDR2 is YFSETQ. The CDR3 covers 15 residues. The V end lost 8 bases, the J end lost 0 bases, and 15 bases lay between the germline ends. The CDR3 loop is CARLLRKHSGNTIYF. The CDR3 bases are TGCGCCAGGCTCTTGAGAAAGCACTCTGGAAACACCATATATTTT.

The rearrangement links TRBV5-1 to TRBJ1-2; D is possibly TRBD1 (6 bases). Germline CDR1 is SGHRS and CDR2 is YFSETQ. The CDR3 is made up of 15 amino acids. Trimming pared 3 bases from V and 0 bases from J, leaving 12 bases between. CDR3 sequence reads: CASSSGDGSNYGYTF. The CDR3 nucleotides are TGCGCCAGCAGCTCAGGGGACGGATCTAACTATGGCTACACCTTC.

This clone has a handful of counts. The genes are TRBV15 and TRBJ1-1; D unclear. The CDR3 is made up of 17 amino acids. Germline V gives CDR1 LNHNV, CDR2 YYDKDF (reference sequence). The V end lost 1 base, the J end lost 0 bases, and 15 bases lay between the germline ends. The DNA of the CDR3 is TGTGCCACCAGCAGAGTAGAAACAGTGGGGTTGAACACTGAAGCTTTCTTT. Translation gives CATSRVETVGLNTEAFF.

The CDR3 sequence is CASSPWQGALGNTIYF. The CDR3 region has the DNA TGTGCCAGCTCACCTTGGCAGGGGGCTCTGGGAAACACCATATATTTT. V gene TRBV18 combines with J gene TRBJ1-3, with 8 bases aligning to TRBD1. From germline, CDR1 is KGHSH and CDR2 LQKENI. Trimming cost V 3 bases and J 4 bases; bases outside gene matches: 8. The CDR3 extends over 16 amino acids.

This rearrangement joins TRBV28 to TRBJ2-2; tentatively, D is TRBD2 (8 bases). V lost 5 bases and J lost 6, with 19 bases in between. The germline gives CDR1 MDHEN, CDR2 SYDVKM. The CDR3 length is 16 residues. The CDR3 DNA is TGTGCCAGCAGTCCGGGAGGGGGCGTTTTATCCGGGGAGCTGTTTTTT. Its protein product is CASSPGGGVLSGELFF.

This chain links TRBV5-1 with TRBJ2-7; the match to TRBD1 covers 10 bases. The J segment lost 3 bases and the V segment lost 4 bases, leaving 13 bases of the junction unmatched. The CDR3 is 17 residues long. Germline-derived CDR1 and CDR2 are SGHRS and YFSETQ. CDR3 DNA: TGCGCCAGCAGCCCCCGGACAGGGGGTGACCAATACTACGAGCAGTACTTC. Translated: CASSPRTGGDQYYEQYF.

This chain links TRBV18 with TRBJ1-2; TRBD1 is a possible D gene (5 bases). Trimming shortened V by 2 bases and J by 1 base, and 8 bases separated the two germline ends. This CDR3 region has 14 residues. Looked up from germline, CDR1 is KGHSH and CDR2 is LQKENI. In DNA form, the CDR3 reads TGTGCCAGCTCACCAGGGGGGATTAACTATGGCTACACCTTC. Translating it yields CASSPGGINYGYTF. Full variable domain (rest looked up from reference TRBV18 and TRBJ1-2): NAGVMQNPRHLVRRRGQEARLRCSPMKGHSHVYWYRQLPEEGLKFMVYLQKENIIDESGMPKERFSAEFPKEGPSILRIQQVVRGDSAAYFCASSPGGINYGYTFGSGTRLTVV.

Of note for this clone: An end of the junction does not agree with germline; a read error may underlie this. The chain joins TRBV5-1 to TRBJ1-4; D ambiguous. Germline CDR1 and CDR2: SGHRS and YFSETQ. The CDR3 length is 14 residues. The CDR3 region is CASRPIFTNEKLFF. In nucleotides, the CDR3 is TGCGCCAGCAGACCGATCTTCACTAACGAAAAACTGTTTTTT. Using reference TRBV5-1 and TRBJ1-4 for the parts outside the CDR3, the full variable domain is KAGVTQTPRYLIKTRGQQVTLSCSPISGHRSVSWYQQTPGQGLQFLFEYFSETQRNKGNFPGRFSGRQFSNSRSEMNVSTLELGDSALYLCASRPIFTNEKLFFGSGTQLSVL.